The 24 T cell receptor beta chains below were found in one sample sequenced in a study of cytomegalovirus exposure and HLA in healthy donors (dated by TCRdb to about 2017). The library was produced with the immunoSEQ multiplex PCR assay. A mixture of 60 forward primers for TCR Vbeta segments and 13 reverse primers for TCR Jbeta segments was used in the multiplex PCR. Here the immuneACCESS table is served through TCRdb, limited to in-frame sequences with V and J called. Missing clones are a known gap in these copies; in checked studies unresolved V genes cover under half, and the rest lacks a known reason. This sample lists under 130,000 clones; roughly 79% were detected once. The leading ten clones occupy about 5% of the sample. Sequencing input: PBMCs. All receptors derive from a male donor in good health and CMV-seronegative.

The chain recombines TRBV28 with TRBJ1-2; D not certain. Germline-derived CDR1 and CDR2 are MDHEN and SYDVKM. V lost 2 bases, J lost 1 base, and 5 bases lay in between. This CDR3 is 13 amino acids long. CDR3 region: CASSLGGNYGYTF. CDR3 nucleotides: TGTGCCAGCAGTTTAGGCGGTAACTATGGCTACACCTTC.

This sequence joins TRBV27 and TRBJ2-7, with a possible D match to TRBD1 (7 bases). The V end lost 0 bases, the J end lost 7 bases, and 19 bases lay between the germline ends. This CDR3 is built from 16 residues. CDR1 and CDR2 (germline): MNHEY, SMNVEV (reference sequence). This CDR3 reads CASSLSGGEGALEQYF. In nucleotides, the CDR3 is TGTGCCAGCAGTTTATCCGGGGGCGAGGGGGCGCTTGAGCAGTACTTC.

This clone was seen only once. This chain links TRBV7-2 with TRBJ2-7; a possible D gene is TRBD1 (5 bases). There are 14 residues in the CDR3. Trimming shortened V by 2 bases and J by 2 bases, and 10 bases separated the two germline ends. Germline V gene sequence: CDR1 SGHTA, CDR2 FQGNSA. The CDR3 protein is CASSLQGSPYEQYF. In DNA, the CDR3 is TGTGCCAGCAGCTTACAGGGTAGTCCCTACGAGCAGTACTTC.

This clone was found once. The CDR3 DNA reads as TGTGCCATCAGTGGGGCCGTTAGCAATCAGCCCCAGCATTTT. Translating it yields CAISGAVSNQPQHF. This chain connects TRBV10-3 to TRBJ1-5; D unresolved. The CDR3 is made up of 14 amino acids. With 4 bases removed from V and 0 bases from J, the gap between germline ends came to 7 bases. Per the germline V gene, CDR1 is ENHRY and CDR2 is SYGVKD.

The CDR3 loop is CASSVLQGTQETQYF. In nucleotides, the CDR3 is TGTGCCAGCAGCGTCCTACAGGGGACGCAAGAGACCCAGTACTTC. The chain employs TRBV9 and TRBJ2-5, with 7 bases identical to TRBD1. The CDR3 is made up of 15 amino acids. V dropped 2 bases and J dropped 2; count of bases not matched to a gene: 6. Germline V CDR1 and CDR2: SGDLS, YYNGEE.

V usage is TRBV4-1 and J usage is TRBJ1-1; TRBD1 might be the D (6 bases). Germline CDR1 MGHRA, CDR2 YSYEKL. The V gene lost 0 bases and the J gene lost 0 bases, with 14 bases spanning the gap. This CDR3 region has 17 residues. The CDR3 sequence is CASSQDPGGTLNTEAFF. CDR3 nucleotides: TGCGCCAGCAGCCAAGATCCCGGGGGGACACTGAACACTGAAGCTTTCTTT.

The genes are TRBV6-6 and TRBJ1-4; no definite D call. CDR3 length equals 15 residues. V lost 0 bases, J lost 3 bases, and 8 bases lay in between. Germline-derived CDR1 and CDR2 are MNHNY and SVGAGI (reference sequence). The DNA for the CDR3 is TGTGCCAGCAGTTACTCTCGAGGTTCTAATGAAAAACTGTTTTTT. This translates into CASSYSRGSNEKLFF.

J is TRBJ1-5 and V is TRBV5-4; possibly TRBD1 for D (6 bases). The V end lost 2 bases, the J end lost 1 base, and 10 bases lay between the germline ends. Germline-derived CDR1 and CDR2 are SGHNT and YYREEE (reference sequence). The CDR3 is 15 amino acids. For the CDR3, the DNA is TGTGCCAGCAGCTTTGGGACAAACAGCAATCAGCCCCAGCATTTT. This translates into CASSFGTNSNQPQHF. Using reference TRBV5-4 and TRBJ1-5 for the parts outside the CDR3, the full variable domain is ETGVTQSPTHLIKTRGQQVTLRCSSQSGHNTVSWYQQALGQGPQFIFQYYREEENGRGNFPPRFSGLQFPNYSSELNVNALELDDSALYLCASSFGTNSNQPQHFGDGTRLSIL.

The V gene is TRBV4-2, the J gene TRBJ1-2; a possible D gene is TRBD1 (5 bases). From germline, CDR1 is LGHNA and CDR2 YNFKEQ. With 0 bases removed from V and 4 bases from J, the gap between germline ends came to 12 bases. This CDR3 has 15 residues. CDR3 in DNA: TGTGCCAGCAGCCAAGAATGGGAAGGGGCCTATGGCTACACCTTC. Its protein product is CASSQEWEGAYGYTF.

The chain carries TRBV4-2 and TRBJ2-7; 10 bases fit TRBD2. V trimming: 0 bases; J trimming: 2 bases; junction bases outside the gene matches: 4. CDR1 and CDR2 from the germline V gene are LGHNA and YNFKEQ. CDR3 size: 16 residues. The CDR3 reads CASSQEVAGGTYEQYF. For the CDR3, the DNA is TGTGCCAGCAGCCAAGAGGTAGCGGGAGGCACCTACGAGCAGTACTTC.

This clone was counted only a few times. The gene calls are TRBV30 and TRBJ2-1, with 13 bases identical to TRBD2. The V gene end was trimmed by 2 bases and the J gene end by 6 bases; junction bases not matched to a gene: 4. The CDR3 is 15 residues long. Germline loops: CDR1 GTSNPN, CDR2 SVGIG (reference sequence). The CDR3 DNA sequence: TGTGCCTGGAGTAGCGGACTAGCGGGAGTCAATGAGCAGTTCTTC. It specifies CAWSSGLAGVNEQFF.

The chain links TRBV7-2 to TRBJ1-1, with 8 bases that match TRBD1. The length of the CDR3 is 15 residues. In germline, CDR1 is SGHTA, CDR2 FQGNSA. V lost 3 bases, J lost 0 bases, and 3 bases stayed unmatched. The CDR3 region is CASSLAGGLNTEAFF. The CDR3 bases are TGTGCCAGCAGCTTGGCAGGGGGCTTGAACACTGAAGCTTTCTTT.

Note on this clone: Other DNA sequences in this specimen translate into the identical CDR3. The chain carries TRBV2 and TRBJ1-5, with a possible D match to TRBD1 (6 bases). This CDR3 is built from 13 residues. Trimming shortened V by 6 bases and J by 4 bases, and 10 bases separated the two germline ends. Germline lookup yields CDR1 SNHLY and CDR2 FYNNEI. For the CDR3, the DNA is TGTGCCAGCAGAGACGACAGGAATCAGCCCCAGCATTTT. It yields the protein CASRDDRNQPQHF.

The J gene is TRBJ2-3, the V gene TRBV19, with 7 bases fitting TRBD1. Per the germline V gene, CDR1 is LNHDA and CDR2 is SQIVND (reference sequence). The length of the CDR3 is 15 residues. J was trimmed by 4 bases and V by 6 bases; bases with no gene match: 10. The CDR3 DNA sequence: TGTGCCAGTAGAGAGGGGGCTGGTGGCGCAGATACGCAGTATTTT. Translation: CASREGAGGADTQYF.

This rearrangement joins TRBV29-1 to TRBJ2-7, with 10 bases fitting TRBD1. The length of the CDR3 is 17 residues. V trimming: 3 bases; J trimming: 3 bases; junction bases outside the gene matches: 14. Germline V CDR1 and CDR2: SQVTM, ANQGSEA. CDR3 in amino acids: CSVDGRGRDRGGYEQYF. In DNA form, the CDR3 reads TGCAGCGTTGATGGTAGGGGCCGGGACAGGGGAGGCTACGAGCAGTACTTC.

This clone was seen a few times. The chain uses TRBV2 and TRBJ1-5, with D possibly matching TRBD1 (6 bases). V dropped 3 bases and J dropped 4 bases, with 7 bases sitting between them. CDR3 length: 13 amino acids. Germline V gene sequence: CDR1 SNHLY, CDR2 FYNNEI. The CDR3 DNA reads TGTGCCAGCAGTGAGGACAGAAATCAGCCCCAGCATTTT. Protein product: CASSEDRNQPQHF.

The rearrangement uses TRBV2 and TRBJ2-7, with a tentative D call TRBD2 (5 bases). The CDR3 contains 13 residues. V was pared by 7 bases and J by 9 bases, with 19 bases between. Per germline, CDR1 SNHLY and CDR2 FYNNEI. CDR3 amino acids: CASTPPAGRGQYF. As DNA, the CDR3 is TGTGCCAGCACCCCCCCCGCAGGCCGGGGGCAGTACTTC.

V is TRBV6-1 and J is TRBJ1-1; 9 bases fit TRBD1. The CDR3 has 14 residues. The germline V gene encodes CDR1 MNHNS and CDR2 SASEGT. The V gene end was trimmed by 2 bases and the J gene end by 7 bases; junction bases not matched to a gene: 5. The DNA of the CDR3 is TGTGCCAGCAGTGAACCCTGGACAGGGGATGAAGCTTTCTTT. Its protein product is CASSEPWTGDEAFF.

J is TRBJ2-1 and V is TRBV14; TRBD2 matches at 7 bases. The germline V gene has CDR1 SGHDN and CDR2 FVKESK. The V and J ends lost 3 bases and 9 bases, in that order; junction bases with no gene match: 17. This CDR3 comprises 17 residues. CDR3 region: CASSQSPLGGRAFEQFF. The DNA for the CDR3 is TGTGCCAGCAGCCAGTCCCCGCTGGGGGGGAGGGCCTTTGAGCAGTTCTTC.

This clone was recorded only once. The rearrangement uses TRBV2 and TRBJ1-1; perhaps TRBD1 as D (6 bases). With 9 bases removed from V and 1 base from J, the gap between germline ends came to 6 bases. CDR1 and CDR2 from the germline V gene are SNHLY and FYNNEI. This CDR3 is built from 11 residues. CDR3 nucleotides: TGTGCCAGGACAGGGAACACTGAAGCTTTCTTT. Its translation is CARTGNTEAFF.

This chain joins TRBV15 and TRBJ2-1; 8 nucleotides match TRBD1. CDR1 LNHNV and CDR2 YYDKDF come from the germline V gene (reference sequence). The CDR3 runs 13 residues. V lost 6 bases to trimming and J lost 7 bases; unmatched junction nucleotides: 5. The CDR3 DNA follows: TGTGCCACCAGGAACAGGGGGGTAAATGAGCAGTTCTTC. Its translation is CATRNRGVNEQFF.

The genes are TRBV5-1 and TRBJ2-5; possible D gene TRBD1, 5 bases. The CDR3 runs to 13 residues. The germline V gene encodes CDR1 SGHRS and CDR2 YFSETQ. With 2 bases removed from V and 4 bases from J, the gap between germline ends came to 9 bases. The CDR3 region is CASSFGQGETQYF. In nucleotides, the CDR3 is TGCGCCAGCAGCTTCGGCCAGGGAGAGACCCAGTACTTC.

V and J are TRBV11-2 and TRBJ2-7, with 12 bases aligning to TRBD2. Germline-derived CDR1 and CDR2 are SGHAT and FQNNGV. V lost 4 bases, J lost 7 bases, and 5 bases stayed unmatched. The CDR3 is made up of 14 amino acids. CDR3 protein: CASSSLAGGPEQYF. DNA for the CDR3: TGTGCCAGCAGCTCGCTAGCGGGAGGGCCGGAGCAGTACTTC.

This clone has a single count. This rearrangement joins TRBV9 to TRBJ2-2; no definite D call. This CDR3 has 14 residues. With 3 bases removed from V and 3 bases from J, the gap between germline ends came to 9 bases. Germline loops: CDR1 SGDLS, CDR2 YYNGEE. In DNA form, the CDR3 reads TGTGCCAGCAGCGCTAGTCCCTACACCGGGGAGCTGTTTTTT. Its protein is CASSASPYTGELFF.